Listed below are T cell receptor beta chains from one sample, sequenced in a study of spatial heterogeneity in lung cancer. MiXCR, run by TCRdb on the 5' RACE reads, gives a single entry per CDR3 protein. The sample holds approximately 6,300 distinct CDR3 sequences, 7.5% to 9% seen once. Sample: normal lung tissue next to the tumor, taken at surgery. The origin of the receptors is a female donor with early-stage non-small cell lung cancer. The conserved cysteine and the conserved F or W are not part of the CDR3 here. Expanded clones get a size class; other rows say once, few or many, or leave the size out.

j_call,v_call,clone_size,cdr3_aa
TRBJ2-3,TRBV5-1,NA,ASSEAEFTDTQY
TRBJ2-3,TRBV7-2,NA,ASSSSMSSGLDTQY
TRBJ1-1,TRBV2,large,ASRELGGAEAF
TRBJ2-3,TRBV6-2/TRBV6-3,few,ASSYSTSGAFTDTQY
TRBJ2-7,TRBV11-3,NA,ASSLRDGSYEQY
TRBJ2-3,TRBV11-2,NA,ASSPGGGADTQY
TRBJ2-3,TRBV20-1,medium-sized,SARNFGTGNTDTQY
TRBJ1-2,TRBV4-1,NA,ASGGYLGYGYT
TRBJ2-1,TRBV6-5,NA,ASKGATYNEQF
TRBJ1-6,TRBV9,medium-sized,ASSGREGADSPLH
TRBJ1-4,TRBV2,medium-sized,ASSPGTGSRNEKLF
TRBJ1-1,TRBV9,large,ASSVGAPVPNTEAF
TRBJ2-3,TRBV5-4,medium-sized,ASSHPLAGTTDTQY
TRBJ2-7,TRBV28,NA,ATQLTHEQY
TRBJ2-1,TRBV2,NA,ASSEGGGGLYEQF
TRBJ1-2,TRBV5-6,medium-sized,ASSLANQGSYT
TRBJ1-1,TRBV5-1,medium-sized,ASSTGWRDTEAF
TRBJ1-6,TRBV20-1,many,SARGGGSALH
TRBJ1-1,TRBV28,medium-sized,ASSPGAPRGLNTEAF
TRBJ1-4,TRBV20-1,few,SARVWGATNEKLF
TRBJ1-6,TRBV6-2/TRBV6-3,medium-sized,ASSYRGGGSPLH
TRBJ1-1,TRBV6-5,few,ASSYGERNTEAF
TRBJ1-1,TRBV29-1,NA,SVAGQGQKAF
TRBJ2-1,TRBV4-2,many,ASSQVSSGGMSNEQF
TRBJ2-7,TRBV7-2,many,ASSRIGGAAGEQY
TRBJ1-1,TRBV12-3/TRBV12-4,NA,ASSLGGPRIGTEAF
TRBJ1-2,TRBV27,NA,ASSFAGQGNYGYT
TRBJ2-3,TRBV20-1,NA,SARGAQGRGDTQY
TRBJ1-2,TRBV20-1,medium-sized,SASGTGQPYGYT
TRBJ1-1,TRBV4-1,medium-sized,ASSRDPMNTEAF
TRBJ2-7,TRBV18,many,ASSPSRAQGSYEQY
TRBJ1-2,TRBV9,NA,ASSGRGPGYT
TRBJ2-2,TRBV2,medium-sized,ASSIRQTPGELF
TRBJ1-6,TRBV28,medium-sized,ASSFSGTGVSPLH
TRBJ1-4,TRBV20-1,NA,SASVDSATNEKLF
TRBJ2-1,TRBV4-2,medium-sized,ASSQEDLGGYNEQF
TRBJ2-1,TRBV6-2/TRBV6-3,few,ASSYLPTSGGSSSYNEQF
TRBJ2-5,TRBV2,NA,ASSPAGGPLKTQY
TRBJ1-2,TRBV27,many,ASSFRQNYGYT
TRBJ2-2,TRBV3-1,NA,ASSRRPAGGTNTGELF
TRBJ2-1,TRBV7-9,many,ASSLLNSRGDEQF
TRBJ2-3,TRBV5-4,NA,ASSRLYTDTQY
TRBJ2-7,TRBV20-1,medium-sized,SARGGTLIPY
TRBJ2-3,TRBV5-1,many,ASSLGDYSDTQY
TRBJ2-4,TRBV19,many,ASSSPGQAKNIQY
TRBJ2-7,TRBV7-9,many,ASSLEGGGYEQY
TRBJ1-6,TRBV9,many,ASSVGTPPSALH
TRBJ2-7,TRBV7-9,many,ASSGLSGSGPDEQY
TRBJ2-1,TRBV20-1,many,SARPFGQSRNEQF
TRBJ2-3,TRBV18,NA,ASSHYTDTQY
TRBJ2-3,TRBV2,NA,ASSVRGTDTQY
TRBJ1-5,TRBV28,many,ASSFARGIQPQH
TRBJ1-2,TRBV20-1,many,SADSGKYSYGYT
TRBJ1-1,TRBV29-1,medium-sized,SAFPLGTISEAF